The rows below give T cell receptor beta chains drawn from one sample of a study of T cells after yellow fever vaccination. Each CDR3 protein is one row after TCRdb ran MiXCR on the 5' RACE reads. In the table there are hundreds of thousands of distinct CDR3 sequences, around 20% of which are singletons. The sequences come from PBMCs, collected before the yellow fever booster vaccination. The source of these receptors is a man aged 18-30 years who received the YFV17D yellow fever vaccine. The CDR3 runs from the conserved cysteine through the conserved F or W. The order of the fields is V gene, D gene, J gene, CDR3 protein. A D gene is named only where the DNA matches it firmly.

V: TRBV7-9
D: .
J: TRBJ1-2
CDR3: CASSFLPTKGDGYTF

V: TRBV20-1
D: .
J: TRBJ2-3
CDR3: CSARERAEWTDTQYF

V: TRBV7-6
D: TRBD1
J: TRBJ2-5
CDR3: CASSLARGQGEKETQYF

V: TRBV7-9
D: .
J: TRBJ2-3
CDR3: CASSEIGRGTDTQYF

V: TRBV30
D: TRBD2
J: TRBJ2-2
CDR3: CALSSGDLTGELFF

V: TRBV7-3
D: TRBD2
J: TRBJ2-3
CDR3: CASSLTGLSTDTQYF

V: TRBV10-3
D: TRBD2
J: TRBJ2-3
CDR3: CAISGGLAGRKTQSTSTDTQYF

V: TRBV5-1
D: .
J: TRBJ1-1
CDR3: CASSLALGRSEAFF

V: TRBV6-2/TRBV6-3
D: .
J: TRBJ2-1
CDR3: CASSRRDGQGINEQFF

V: TRBV4-3
D: .
J: TRBJ2-1
CDR3: CASSQDSGNEQFF

V: TRBV25-1
D: .
J: TRBJ2-3
CDR3: CASSENLRVRIGTDTQYF

V: TRBV20-1
D: TRBD2
J: TRBJ2-5
CDR3: CSARGQRGETQYF

V: TRBV10-3
D: TRBD1
J: TRBJ2-1
CDR3: CAISERGQGHNEQFF